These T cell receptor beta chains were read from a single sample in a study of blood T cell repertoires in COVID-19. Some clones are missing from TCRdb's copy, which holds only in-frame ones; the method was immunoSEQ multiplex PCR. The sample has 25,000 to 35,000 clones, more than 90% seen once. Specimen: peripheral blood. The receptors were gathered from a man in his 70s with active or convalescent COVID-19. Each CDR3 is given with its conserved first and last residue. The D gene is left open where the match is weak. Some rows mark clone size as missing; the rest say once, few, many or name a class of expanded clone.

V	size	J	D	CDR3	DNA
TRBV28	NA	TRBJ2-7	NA	CASSFGGSKDYEQYF	TGTGCCAGCAGTTTTGGCGGCAGCAAAGATTACGAGCAGTACTTC
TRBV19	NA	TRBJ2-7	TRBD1	CASTTTSDRANDNSYEQYF	TGTGCCAGTACCACCACCTCGGACAGGGCTAACGATAACTCCTACGAGCAGTACTTC
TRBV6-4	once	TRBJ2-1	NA	CASTPDGGGPYNEQFF	TGTGCCAGCACCCCGGACGGGGGAGGTCCCTACAATGAGCAGTTCTTC
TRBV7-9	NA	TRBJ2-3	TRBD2	CASSYSGIEGDTQYF	TGTGCCAGCAGTTATAGCGGGATAGAGGGAGATACGCAGTATTTT
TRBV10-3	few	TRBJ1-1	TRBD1	CAISEWDRTNTEAFF	TGTGCCATCAGTGAGTGGGACAGGACTAACACTGAAGCTTTCTTT
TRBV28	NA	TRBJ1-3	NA	CASMLGGLNSGNTIYF	TGTGCCAGCATGCTGGGAGGCCTGAACTCTGGAAACACCATATATTTT
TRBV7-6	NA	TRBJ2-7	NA	CASRPQSSYEQYF	TGTGCCAGCAGGCCACAAAGCTCCTACGAGCAGTACTTC
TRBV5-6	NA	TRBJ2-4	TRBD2	CASSDLAGAGKNIQYF	TGTGCCAGCAGCGATCTAGCGGGAGCGGGCAAAAACATTCAGTACTTC
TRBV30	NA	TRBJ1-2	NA	CAWTMGGGYTF	TGTGCCTGGACTATGGGGGGTGGCTACACCTTC
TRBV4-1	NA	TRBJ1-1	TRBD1	CASSQGDRTDTEAFF	TGCGCCAGCAGCCAGGGGGACAGGACGGACACTGAAGCTTTCTTT
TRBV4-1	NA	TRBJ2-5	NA	CASSQAGGREETQYF	TGCGCCAGCAGCCAAGCAGGAGGACGAGAAGAGACCCAGTACTTC
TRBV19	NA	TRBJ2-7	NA	CASSYGINTYEQYF	TGTGCCAGTAGTTACGGGATTAACACCTACGAGCAGTACTTC
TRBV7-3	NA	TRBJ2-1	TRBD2	CASSPRLAGGDEQFF	TGTGCCAGCAGCCCCCGACTAGCGGGAGGTGATGAGCAGTTCTTC
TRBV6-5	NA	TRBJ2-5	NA	CASSYSGVFQETQYF	TGTGCCAGCAGTTACTCCGGTGTCTTCCAAGAGACCCAGTACTTC
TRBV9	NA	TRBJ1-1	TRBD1	CASSPRTGKNTEAFF	TGTGCCAGCAGCCCACGGACAGGGAAGAACACTGAAGCTTTCTTT
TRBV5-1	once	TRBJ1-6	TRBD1	CASSDSGRGDSPLHF	TGCGCCAGCAGTGATAGCGGCAGGGGGGATTCACCCCTCCACTTT
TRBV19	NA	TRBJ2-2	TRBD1	CASGPSGTGAAGELFF	TGTGCCAGTGGTCCCTCCGGGACAGGGGCGGCCGGGGAGCTGTTTTTT
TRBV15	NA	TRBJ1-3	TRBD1	CATSRGPQGASGNTIYF	TGTGCCACCAGCAGGGGACCACAGGGGGCAAGTGGAAACACCATATATTTT
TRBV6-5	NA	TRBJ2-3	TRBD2	CASRGTSGGTDTQYF	TGTGCCAGCAGGGGGACTAGCGGGGGCACAGATACGCAGTATTTT
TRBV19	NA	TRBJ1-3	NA	CASHDMSSGNTIYF	TGTGCCAGCCACGACATGAGCTCTGGAAACACCATATATTTT
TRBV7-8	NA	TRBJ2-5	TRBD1	CASSHPGQGIKKTQYF	TGTGCCAGCAGCCACCCCGGACAGGGTATTAAGAAGACCCAGTACTTC
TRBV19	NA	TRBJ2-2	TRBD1	CASSRGAGGSAGELFF	TGTGCCAGTAGTAGAGGGGCAGGGGGTTCTGCCGGGGAGCTGTTTTTT
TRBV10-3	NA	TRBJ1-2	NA	CAISDNREVSYGYTF	TGTGCCATCAGTGATAACAGGGAAGTGAGCTATGGCTACACCTTC
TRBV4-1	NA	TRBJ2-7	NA	CASSQGQGLDEQYF	TGCGCCAGCAGCCAAGGTCAGGGGCTGGACGAGCAGTACTTC
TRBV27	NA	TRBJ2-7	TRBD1	CASSPLLPGQRKDYEQYF	TGTGCCAGCAGCCCTCTGCTTCCGGGACAGAGAAAGGACTACGAGCAGTACTTC
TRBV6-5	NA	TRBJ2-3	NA	CASSLTYSEDTQYF	TGTGCCAGCAGCCTTACCTACAGTGAAGATACGCAGTATTTT
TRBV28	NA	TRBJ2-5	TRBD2	CASSSPTSGEETQYF	TGTGCCAGCAGTTCCCCGACTAGCGGAGAAGAGACCCAGTACTTC
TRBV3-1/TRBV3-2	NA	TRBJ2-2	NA	CASSQETGRGTGELFF	TGTGCCAGCAGCCAAGAGACAGGTCGGGGCACCGGGGAGCTGTTTTTT
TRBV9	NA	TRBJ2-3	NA	CASSPLVGGMDTQYF	TGTGCCAGCAGCCCCCTAGTGGGCGGGATGGATACGCAGTATTTT
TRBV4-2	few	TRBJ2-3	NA	CASSQVIGQGTDTQYF	TGTGCCAGCAGCCAAGTTATAGGGCAGGGGACAGATACGCAGTATTTT
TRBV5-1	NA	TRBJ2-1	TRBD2	CASRTSGGPGEQFF	TGCGCCAGCCGGACTAGCGGGGGGCCAGGGGAGCAGTTCTTC
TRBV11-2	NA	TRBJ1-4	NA	CASSLAGNEREKLFF	TGTGCCAGCAGCCTCGCAGGGAACGAACGGGAAAAACTGTTTTTT
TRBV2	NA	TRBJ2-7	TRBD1	CSITTGTAASYEQYF	TGTTCCATAACGACCGGGACAGCGGCATCCTACGAGCAGTACTTC
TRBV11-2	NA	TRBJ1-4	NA	CASSLDRWSRDGLFF	TGTGCCAGCAGCTTAGATAGGTGGAGTCGGGATGGACTGTTTTTT
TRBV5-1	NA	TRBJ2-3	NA	CASSPGGSDTQYF	TGCGCCAGCAGCCCGGGTGGTTCAGATACGCAGTATTTT
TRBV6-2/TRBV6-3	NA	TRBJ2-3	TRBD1	CASSPGQRTDTQYF	TGTGCCAGCAGTCCGGGACAGAGGACAGATACGCAGTATTTT